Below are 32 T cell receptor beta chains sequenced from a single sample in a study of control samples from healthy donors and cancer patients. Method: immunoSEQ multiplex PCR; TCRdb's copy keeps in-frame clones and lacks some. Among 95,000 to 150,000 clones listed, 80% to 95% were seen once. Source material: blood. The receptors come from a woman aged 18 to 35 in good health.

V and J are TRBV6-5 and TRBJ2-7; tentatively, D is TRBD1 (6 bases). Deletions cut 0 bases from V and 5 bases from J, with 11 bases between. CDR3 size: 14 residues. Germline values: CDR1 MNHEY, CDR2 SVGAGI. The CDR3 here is CASSYSQGTNEQYF. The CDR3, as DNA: TGTGCCAGCAGTTACTCGCAGGGGACCAACGAGCAGTACTTC.

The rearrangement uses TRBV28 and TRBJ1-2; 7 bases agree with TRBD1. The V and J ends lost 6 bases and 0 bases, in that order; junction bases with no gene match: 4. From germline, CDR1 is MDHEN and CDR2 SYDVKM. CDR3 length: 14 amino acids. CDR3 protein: CASSPGGANYGYTF. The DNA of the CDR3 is TGTGCCAGCAGCCCAGGGGGGGCTAACTATGGCTACACCTTC.

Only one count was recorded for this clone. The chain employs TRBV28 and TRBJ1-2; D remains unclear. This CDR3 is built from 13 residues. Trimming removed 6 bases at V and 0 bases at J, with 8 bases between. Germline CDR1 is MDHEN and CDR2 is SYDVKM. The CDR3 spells CASSNNANYGYTF. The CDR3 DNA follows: TGTGCCAGCAGCAACAATGCTAACTATGGCTACACCTTC.

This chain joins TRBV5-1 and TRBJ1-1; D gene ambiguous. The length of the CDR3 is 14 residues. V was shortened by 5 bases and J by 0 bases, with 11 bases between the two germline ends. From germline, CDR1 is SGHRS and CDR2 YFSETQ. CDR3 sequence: CASSKGLVNTEAFF. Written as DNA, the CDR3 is TGCGCCAGCAGTAAGGGTCTGGTGAACACTGAAGCTTTCTTT.

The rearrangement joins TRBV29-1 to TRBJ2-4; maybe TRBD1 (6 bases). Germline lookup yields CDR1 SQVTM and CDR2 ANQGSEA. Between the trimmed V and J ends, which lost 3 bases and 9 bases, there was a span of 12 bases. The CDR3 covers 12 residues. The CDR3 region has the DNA TGCAGCGTTGAGACCGCCAGGGGCATTCAGTACTTC. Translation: CSVETARGIQYF. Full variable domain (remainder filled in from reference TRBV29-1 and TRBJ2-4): SAVISQKPSRDICQRGTSLTIQCQVDSQVTMMFWYRQQPGQSLTLIATANQGSEATYESGFVIDKFPISRPNLTFSTLTVSNMSPEDSSIYLCSVETARGIQYFGAGTRLSVL.

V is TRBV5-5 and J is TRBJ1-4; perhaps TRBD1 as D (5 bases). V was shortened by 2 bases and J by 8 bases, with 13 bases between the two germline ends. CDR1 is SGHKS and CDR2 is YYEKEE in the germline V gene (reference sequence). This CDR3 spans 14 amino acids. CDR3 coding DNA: TGTGCCAGCAGCTTACAGATAAGGGGAGAAAAACTGTTTTTT. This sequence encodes CASSLQIRGEKLFF.

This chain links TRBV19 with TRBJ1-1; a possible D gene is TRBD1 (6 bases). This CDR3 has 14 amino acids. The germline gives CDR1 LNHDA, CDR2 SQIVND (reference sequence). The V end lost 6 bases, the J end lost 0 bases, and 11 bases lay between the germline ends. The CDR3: CASRMTGMNTEAFF. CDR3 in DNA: TGTGCCAGTAGGATGACAGGCATGAACACTGAAGCTTTCTTT.

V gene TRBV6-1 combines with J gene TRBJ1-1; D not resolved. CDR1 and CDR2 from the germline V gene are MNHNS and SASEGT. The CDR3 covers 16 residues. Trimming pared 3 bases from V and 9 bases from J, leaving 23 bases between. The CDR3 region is CASSDATPGDSLKAFF. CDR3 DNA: TGTGCCAGCAGTGATGCGACCCCGGGTGACTCCCTGAAAGCTTTCTTT.

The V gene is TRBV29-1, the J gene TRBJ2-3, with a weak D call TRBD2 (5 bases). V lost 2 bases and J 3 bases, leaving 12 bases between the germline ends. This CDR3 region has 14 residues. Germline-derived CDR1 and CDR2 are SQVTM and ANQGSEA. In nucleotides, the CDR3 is TGCAGCGTTGAATTGGGAGCGTGGACAGATACGCAGTATTTT. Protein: CSVELGAWTDTQYF.

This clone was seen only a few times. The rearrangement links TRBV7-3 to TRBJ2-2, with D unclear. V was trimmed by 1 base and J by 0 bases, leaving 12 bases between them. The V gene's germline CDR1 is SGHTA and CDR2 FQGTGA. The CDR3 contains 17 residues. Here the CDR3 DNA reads TGTGCCAGCAGCTTAAGACCCACGGCACCGAACACCGGGGAGCTGTTTTTT. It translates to CASSLRPTAPNTGELFF.

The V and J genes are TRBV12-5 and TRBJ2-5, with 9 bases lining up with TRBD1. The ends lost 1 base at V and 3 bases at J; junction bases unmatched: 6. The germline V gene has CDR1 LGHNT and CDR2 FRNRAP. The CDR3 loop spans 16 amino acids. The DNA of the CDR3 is TGTGCTAGTGGTTTGGACAGGGGGCGAGGGAAAGAGACCCAGTACTTC. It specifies CASGLDRGRGKETQYF.

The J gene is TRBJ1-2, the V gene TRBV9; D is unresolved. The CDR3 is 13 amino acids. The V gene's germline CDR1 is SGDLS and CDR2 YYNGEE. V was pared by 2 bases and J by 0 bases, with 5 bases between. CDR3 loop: CASSVDSNYGYTF. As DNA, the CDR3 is TGTGCCAGCAGCGTCGATTCTAACTATGGCTACACCTTC.

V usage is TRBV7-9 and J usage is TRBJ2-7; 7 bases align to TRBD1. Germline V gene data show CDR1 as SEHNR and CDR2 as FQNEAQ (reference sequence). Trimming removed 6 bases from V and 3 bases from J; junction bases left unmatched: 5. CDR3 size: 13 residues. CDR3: CASRPWTGYEQYF. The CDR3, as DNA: TGTGCCAGCAGACCTTGGACAGGCTACGAGCAGTACTTC.

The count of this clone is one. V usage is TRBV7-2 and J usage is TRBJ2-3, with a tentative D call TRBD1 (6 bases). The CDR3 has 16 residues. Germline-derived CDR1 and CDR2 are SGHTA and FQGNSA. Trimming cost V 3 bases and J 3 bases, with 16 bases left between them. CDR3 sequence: CASSLTGGRGTDTQYF. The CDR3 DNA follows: TGTGCCAGCAGCTTGACAGGTGGAAGGGGTACAGATACGCAGTATTTT.

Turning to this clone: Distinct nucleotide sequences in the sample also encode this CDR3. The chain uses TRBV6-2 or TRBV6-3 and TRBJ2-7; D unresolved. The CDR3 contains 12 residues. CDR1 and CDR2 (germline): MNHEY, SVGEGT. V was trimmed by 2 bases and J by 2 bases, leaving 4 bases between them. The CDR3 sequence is CASSYPPYEQYF. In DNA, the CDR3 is TGTGCCAGCAGTTACCCCCCCTACGAGCAGTACTTC.

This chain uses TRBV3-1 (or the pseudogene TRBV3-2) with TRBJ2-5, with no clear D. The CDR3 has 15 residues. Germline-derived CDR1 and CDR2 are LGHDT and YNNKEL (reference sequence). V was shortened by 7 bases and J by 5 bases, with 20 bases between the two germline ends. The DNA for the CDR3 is TGTGCCAGCATCGAGGCGGACCTCCTCCGGGAGACCCAGTACTTC. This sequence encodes CASIEADLLRETQYF.

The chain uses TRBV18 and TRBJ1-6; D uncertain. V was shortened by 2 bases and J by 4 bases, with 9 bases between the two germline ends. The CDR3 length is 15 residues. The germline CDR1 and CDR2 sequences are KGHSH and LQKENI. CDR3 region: CASSPKREYNSPLHF. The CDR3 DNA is TGTGCCAGCTCACCAAAAAGGGAATATAATTCACCCCTCCACTTT.

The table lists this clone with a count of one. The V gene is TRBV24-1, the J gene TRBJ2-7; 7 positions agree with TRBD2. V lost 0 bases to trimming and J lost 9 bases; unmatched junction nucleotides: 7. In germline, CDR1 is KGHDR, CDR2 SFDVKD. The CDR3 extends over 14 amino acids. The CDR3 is CATSDLAGAFGQYF. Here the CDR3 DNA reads TGTGCCACCAGTGATTTGGCGGGAGCCTTCGGGCAGTACTTC.

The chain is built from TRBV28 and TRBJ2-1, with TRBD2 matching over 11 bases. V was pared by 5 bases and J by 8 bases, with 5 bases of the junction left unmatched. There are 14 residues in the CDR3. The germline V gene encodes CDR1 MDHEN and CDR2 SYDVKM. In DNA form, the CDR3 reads TGTGCCAGCAGTCCACTAGCGGGAGTCCATGAGCAGTTCTTC. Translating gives CASSPLAGVHEQFF.

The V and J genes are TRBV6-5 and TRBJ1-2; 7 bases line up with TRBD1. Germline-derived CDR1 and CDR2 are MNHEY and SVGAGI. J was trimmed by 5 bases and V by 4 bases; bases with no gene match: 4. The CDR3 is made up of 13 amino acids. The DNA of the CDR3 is TGTGCCAGCAGTTTCCAGGGGGATTATGGCTACACCTTC. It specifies CASSFQGDYGYTF.

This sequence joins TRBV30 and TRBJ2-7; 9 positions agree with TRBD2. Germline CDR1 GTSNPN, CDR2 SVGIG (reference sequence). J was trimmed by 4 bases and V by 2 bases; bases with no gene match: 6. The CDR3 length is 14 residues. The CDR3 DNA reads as TGTGCCTGGAGTATCAGACTAGCGGCATACGAGCAGTACTTC. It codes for CAWSIRLAAYEQYF. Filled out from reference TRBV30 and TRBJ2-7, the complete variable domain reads SQTIHQWPATLVQPVGSPLSLECTVEGTSNPNLYWYRQAAGRGLQLLFYSVGIGQISSEVPQNLSASRPQDRQFILSSKKLLLSDSGFYLCAWSIRLAAYEQYFGPGTRLTVT.

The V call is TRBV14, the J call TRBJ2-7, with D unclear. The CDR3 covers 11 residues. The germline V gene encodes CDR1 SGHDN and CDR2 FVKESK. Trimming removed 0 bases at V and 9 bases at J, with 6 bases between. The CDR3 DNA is TGTGCCAGCAGCCAAGACCGTGCGCAGTACTTC. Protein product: CASSQDRAQYF.

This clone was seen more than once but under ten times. DNA of the CDR3: TGTGCCAGCAGTTTGACCGGGACAGGGGCTTACAATGAGCAGTTCTTC. This gives the protein CASSLTGTGAYNEQFF. The gene calls are TRBV28 and TRBJ2-1; 10 nucleotides agree with TRBD1. Germline V lookup: CDR1 MDHEN, CDR2 SYDVKM. The J segment lost 4 bases and the V segment lost 3 bases, leaving 6 bases of the junction unmatched. This CDR3 contains 16 residues.

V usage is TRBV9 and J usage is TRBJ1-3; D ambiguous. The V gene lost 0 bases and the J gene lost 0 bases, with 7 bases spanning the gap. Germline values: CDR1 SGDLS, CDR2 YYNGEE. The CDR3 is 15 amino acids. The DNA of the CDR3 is TGTGCCAGCAGCGTAGCAACAGCCTCTGGAAACACCATATATTTT. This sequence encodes CASSVATASGNTIYF.

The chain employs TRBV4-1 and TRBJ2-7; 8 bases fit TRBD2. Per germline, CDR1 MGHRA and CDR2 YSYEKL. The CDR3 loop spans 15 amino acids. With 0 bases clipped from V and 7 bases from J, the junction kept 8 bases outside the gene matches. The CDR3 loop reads CASSQDSRAGEEQYF. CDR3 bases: TGCGCCAGCAGCCAAGATTCCCGAGCGGGAGAGGAGCAGTACTTC.

CDR3 sequence: CASSSERDRVREKLFF. CDR3 coding DNA: TGTGCCAGCAGCTCAGAAAGGGACAGGGTTAGAGAAAAACTGTTTTTT. The gene calls are TRBV28 and TRBJ1-4, with 9 bases matching TRBD1. V lost 6 bases and J lost 8; bases outside the gene matches: 13. The CDR3 is 16 residues long. CDR1 is MDHEN, CDR2 SYDVKM, per germline.

CDR3 DNA sequence: TGTGCCAGCAGTGATTTTCCCATTAGTTTGGCGGGGATTAGCACAGATACGCAGTATTTT. Translation gives CASSDFPISLAGISTDTQYF. This chain uses TRBV2 with TRBJ2-3; D may be TRBD2 (6 bases). V shed 3 bases and J shed 0 bases, with 25 bases lying between them. The V gene's germline CDR1 is SNHLY and CDR2 FYNNEI. The CDR3 runs 20 residues. Combining the CDR3 with reference TRBV2 and TRBJ2-3 gives the whole variable domain EPEVTQTPSHQVTQMGQEVILRCVPISNHLYFYWYRQILGQKVEFLVSFYNNEISEKSEIFDDQFSVERPDGSNFTLKIRSTKLEDSAMYFCASSDFPISLAGISTDTQYFGPGTRLTVL.

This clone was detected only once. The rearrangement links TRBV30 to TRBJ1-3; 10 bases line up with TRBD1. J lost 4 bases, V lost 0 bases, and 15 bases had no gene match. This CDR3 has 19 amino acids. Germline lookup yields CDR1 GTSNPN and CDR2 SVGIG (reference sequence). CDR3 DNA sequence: TGTGCCTGGAGTGTACGTCGACAGGGGGCAATTTCGTTCGGAAACACCATATATTTT. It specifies CAWSVRRQGAISFGNTIYF.

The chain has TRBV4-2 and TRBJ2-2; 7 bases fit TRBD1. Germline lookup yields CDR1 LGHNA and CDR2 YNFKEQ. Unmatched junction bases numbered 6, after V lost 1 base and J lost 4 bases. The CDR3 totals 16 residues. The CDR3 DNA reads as TGTGCCAGCAGCCAAGGAGGGGGCTGGGGCACCGGGGAGCTGTTTTTT. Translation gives CASSQGGGWGTGELFF.

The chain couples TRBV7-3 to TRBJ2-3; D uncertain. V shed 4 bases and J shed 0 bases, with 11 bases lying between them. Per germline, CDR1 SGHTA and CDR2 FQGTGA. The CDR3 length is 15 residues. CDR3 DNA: TGTGCCAGCAGCTCCACTGGAACTAGCACAGATACGCAGTATTTT. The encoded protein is CASSSTGTSTDTQYF.

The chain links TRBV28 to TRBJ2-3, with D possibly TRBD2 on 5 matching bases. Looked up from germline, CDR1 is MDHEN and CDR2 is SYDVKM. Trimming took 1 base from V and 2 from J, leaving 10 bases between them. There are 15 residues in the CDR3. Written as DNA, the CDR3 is TGTGCCAGCAGTTTATCTCGGACTCTCACAGATACGCAGTATTTT. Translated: CASSLSRTLTDTQYF.

This chain's CDR3 is CASSPPRGTGGGETQYF. The CDR3 region has the DNA TGTGCCAGCTCACCCCCCAGGGGGACAGGGGGCGGAGAGACCCAGTACTTC. The chain carries TRBV18 and TRBJ2-5; 12 nucleotides agree with TRBD1. The length of the CDR3 is 17 residues. The germline V gene has CDR1 KGHSH and CDR2 LQKENI. Trimming at V came to 3 bases and at J to 4 bases, leaving 9 bases not matched to a gene.